This is a list of T cell receptor beta chains from one sample in a study of identical twins. Via MiXCR, TCRdb re-called the 5' RACE reads, giving one row per CDR3 protein. The sample has 1.5 million to 2 million distinct CDR3 sequences; less than 40% are singletons. The sequenced sample consisted of cord blood. The receptors were gathered from a newborn girl in good health. Each CDR3 is given with its conserved first and last residue. Only some rows state a clone size, as once, few, many or a class for expanded clones.

v_call: TRBV24-1; cdr3_length: 15; clone_size: few; cdr3_aa: CATSDPRDRYNEQFF
v_call: TRBV20-1; cdr3_length: 14; clone_size: NA; cdr3_aa: CSASLGLHGNTIYF
v_call: TRBV7-2; cdr3_length: 17; clone_size: NA; cdr3_aa: CASSLTGANSGANVLTF
v_call: TRBV5-6; cdr3_length: 16; clone_size: NA; cdr3_aa: CASSLFPRGIYNEQFF
v_call: TRBV3-1; cdr3_length: 13; clone_size: NA; cdr3_aa: CASTFGRGGEQYF
v_call: TRBV10-3; cdr3_length: 17; clone_size: many; cdr3_aa: CASSPGGTGDSYNEQFF
v_call: TRBV20-1; cdr3_length: 14; clone_size: NA; cdr3_aa: CSALVAQNTDTQYF
v_call: TRBV28; cdr3_length: 15; clone_size: NA; cdr3_aa: CASHPWSSGQETQYF
v_call: TRBV29-1; cdr3_length: 18; clone_size: few; cdr3_aa: CSVEELLAGGPNTGELFF
v_call: TRBV20-1; cdr3_length: 14; clone_size: NA; cdr3_aa: CSARKDRVGEKLFF
v_call: TRBV4-2; cdr3_length: 17; clone_size: NA; cdr3_aa: CASSHSGLAGGTDTQYF
v_call: TRBV20-1; cdr3_length: 16; clone_size: NA; cdr3_aa: CSARDVSGGAGYEQYF
v_call: TRBV5-1; cdr3_length: 17; clone_size: few; cdr3_aa: CASSSSFSGESAYEQYF
v_call: TRBV6-6; cdr3_length: 15; clone_size: NA; cdr3_aa: CASSDPLGEDYGYTF
v_call: TRBV2; cdr3_length: 13; clone_size: few; cdr3_aa: CVRTRINTDTQYF
v_call: TRBV4-1; cdr3_length: 18; clone_size: NA; cdr3_aa: CASSQDPLRTGGMEPQHF
v_call: TRBV19; cdr3_length: 15; clone_size: NA; cdr3_aa: CASTQSRPVGQPQHF
v_call: TRBV20-1; cdr3_length: 12; clone_size: NA; cdr3_aa: CSARPRPGELFF
v_call: TRBV5-1; cdr3_length: 16; clone_size: NA; cdr3_aa: CASSLFRAGAGDTQYF
v_call: TRBV5-1; cdr3_length: 13; clone_size: NA; cdr3_aa: CAARTSGGNEQFF
v_call: TRBV29-1; cdr3_length: 11; clone_size: NA; cdr3_aa: CSVVGGYGQYF
v_call: TRBV28; cdr3_length: 16; clone_size: NA; cdr3_aa: CASSPGLAGVGDEQYF
v_call: TRBV20-1; cdr3_length: 14; clone_size: NA; cdr3_aa: CSAYSTVPGYEQYF
v_call: TRBV14; cdr3_length: 17; clone_size: NA; cdr3_aa: CASRRVGSGQYTDTQYF
v_call: TRBV11-1; cdr3_length: 15; clone_size: few; cdr3_aa: CASSLGRPGADTQYF
v_call: TRBV27; cdr3_length: 15; clone_size: NA; cdr3_aa: CASSLYGTLHSPLHF
v_call: TRBV29-1; cdr3_length: 13; clone_size: many; cdr3_aa: CSVRHTGSYEQYF
v_call: TRBV5-1; cdr3_length: 15; clone_size: NA; cdr3_aa: CTSSLGRGTYNEQFF
v_call: TRBV18; cdr3_length: 18; clone_size: few; cdr3_aa: CASSRLDLSSYSNQPQHF
v_call: TRBV28; cdr3_length: 15; clone_size: NA; cdr3_aa: CASSHTREANYEQYF
v_call: TRBV12-3/TRBV12-4; cdr3_length: 15; clone_size: NA; cdr3_aa: CASRPKRGRTYEQYF
v_call: TRBV20-1; cdr3_length: 13; clone_size: NA; cdr3_aa: CSRGGANTDTQYF
v_call: TRBV5-1; cdr3_length: 15; clone_size: few; cdr3_aa: CASSLDGQGADTQYF
v_call: TRBV27; cdr3_length: 20; clone_size: NA; cdr3_aa: CASTPQWVAGGPLAKNIQYF
v_call: TRBV5-1; cdr3_length: 12; clone_size: many; cdr3_aa: CASSSGLTEQFF
v_call: TRBV12-3/TRBV12-4; cdr3_length: 17; clone_size: few; cdr3_aa: CASSQTLDRGRFNEQFF
v_call: TRBV7-2; cdr3_length: 15; clone_size: NA; cdr3_aa: CASSATAGGLDEQFF
v_call: TRBV7-9; cdr3_length: 16; clone_size: NA; cdr3_aa: CASSSPRESAYNEQYF
v_call: TRBV7-9; cdr3_length: 15; clone_size: NA; cdr3_aa: CASTVAQGKHNEQFF
v_call: TRBV20-1; cdr3_length: 14; clone_size: NA; cdr3_aa: CSAPRRGRYNEQYF
v_call: TRBV20-1; cdr3_length: 13; clone_size: NA; cdr3_aa: CSAILPGGKTQYF
v_call: TRBV11-1; cdr3_length: 14; clone_size: once; cdr3_aa: CASSFRSLPDTQYF
v_call: TRBV12-3/TRBV12-4; cdr3_length: 15; clone_size: few; cdr3_aa: CASSLGSGVQETQYF
v_call: TRBV15; cdr3_length: 13; clone_size: NA; cdr3_aa: CATSREGANEQFF
v_call: TRBV9; cdr3_length: 15; clone_size: few; cdr3_aa: CASSETGANTGELFF
v_call: TRBV5-1; cdr3_length: 14; clone_size: few; cdr3_aa: CASSPKTGEDGYTF
v_call: TRBV20-1; cdr3_length: 15; clone_size: once; cdr3_aa: CSAREASGGAGELFF
v_call: TRBV27; cdr3_length: 15; clone_size: NA; cdr3_aa: CASTRSGTSNYGYTF
v_call: TRBV29-1; cdr3_length: 16; clone_size: NA; cdr3_aa: CSVFLGDESSYNEQFF
v_call: TRBV6-5; cdr3_length: 14; clone_size: many; cdr3_aa: CASSYRTASYEQYF
v_call: TRBV10-3; cdr3_length: 13; clone_size: NA; cdr3_aa: CATNGDFTDTQYF
v_call: TRBV7-6; cdr3_length: 13; clone_size: few; cdr3_aa: CAVSGGFGDEQYF
v_call: TRBV19; cdr3_length: 16; clone_size: NA; cdr3_aa: CASSTSGTGMREKLFF
v_call: TRBV4-2; cdr3_length: 15; clone_size: few; cdr3_aa: CASSQEGGRQETQYF
v_call: TRBV20-1; cdr3_length: 14; clone_size: many; cdr3_aa: CSARDLGSSYEQYF